This T cell receptor beta chain was obtained from a study of T cell repertoires in ileal Crohn's disease. Study information: About half of patients got postoperative therapy: around 10 thiopurines, approximately 18 anti-TNF. Findings and caveats of the study: Within the first postoperative year, endoscopy came at median around 7 months.

With regard to this clone: Its antigen is not known.

Repertoires were generated with immunoSEQ multiplex PCR, while TCRdb's copy carries only in-frame clones and drops some. The sample contains under 20,000 clones, 55% to 85% of which appear only once. Time point in this sample: neoterminal ileum biopsy at postoperative endoscopy, about 6 months after surgery. The CDR3 contains 13 residues. V was shortened by 0 bases and J by 10 bases, with 13 bases between the two germline ends. Germline CDR1 is MNHNY and CDR2 is SVGAGI (reference sequence). This chain joins TRBV6-6 and TRBJ2-7; maybe TRBD2 (6 bases). Sequencing was carried out using ileal tissue. The TCR sequence derives from an adult with Crohn's disease. The CDR3 DNA reads as TGTGCCAGCAGTTACTCCAAGCGGGCCCCCCAGTACTTC. Its protein product is CASSYSKRAPQYF.